Here is one T cell receptor (beta chain) with its context. The antigen is unknown. Original processing methods: ImmunoSEQ supplied junction-only sequences lacking quality scores, so filtering was different. Assay used: immunoSEQ multiplex PCR; TCRdb lists only in-frame clones, some missing. The V and J calls and clone size are taken from that table; D and trimming were inferred from the DNA. The sample holds some 2.1 million clones, 95% seen once. The CDR3 spans 13 residues. V dropped 0 bases and J dropped 10 bases, with 10 bases sitting between them. Germline CDR1 and CDR2: MGHRA and YSYEKL. This sample was included in a study of shared clonotypes between healthy human individuals. The overall study: Used for every donor were three CD4 naive, three CD4 memory, two CD8 naive and one CD8 memory plate.

Study results and caveats: The represented genetic and exposure-history diversity was limited by the small number of donors. The study sampled only blood, and tissue repertoires likely differ.

The chain carries TRBV4-1 and TRBJ1-5; no clear D. The sequence came from a man younger than 30 in good health. Input material: naive CD4+ T cells sorted from blood. Noted subset: CD45RA+ positively selected. CDR3 DNA: TGCGCCAGCAGCCAAGAAACCCTTCTTCCCCAGCATTTT. This translates into CASSQETLLPQHF.